This TCR beta chain stems from a study of T-cell memory formation after mild COVID-19. Germline CDR1 and CDR2: SEHNR and FQNEAQ (reference sequence). The junction had 2 bases not matched to a gene; V was cut back by 0 bases and J by 5 bases. The CDR3 has 14 amino acids. One entry per CDR3 protein, called by TCRdb with MiXCR from the 5' RACE reads. The table has 100,000 to 120,000 distinct CDR3 sequences, roughly a sixth seen once; the top ten hold less than 6.5%. Ten or more counts support this clonotype. The antigen is unknown. General study findings and limits: Still unconfirmed is whether the second-wave clones peaking on day 37 recognized SARS-CoV-2.

The chain is built from TRBV7-9 and TRBJ2-5; 8 bases are shared with TRBD1. The sequence was collected from a young man who had mild COVID-19 (a few samples of this study predate the infection). Cell type and time point are not known. The material sequenced was PBMCs or a T cell subset sorted from them (not recorded which). The CDR3 sequence: CASSLATGAETQYF. The CDR3 DNA reads TGTGCCAGCAGCTTAGCGACAGGGGCGGAGACCCAGTACTTC. The full variable domain, in which reference TRBV7-9 and TRBJ2-5 provide the parts outside the CDR3, is DTGVSQNPRHKITKRGQNVTFRCDPISEHNRLYWYRQTLGQGPEFLTYFQNEAQLEKSRLLSDRFSAERPKGSFSTLEIQRTEQGDSAMYLCASSLATGAETQYFGPGTRLLVL.